This T cell receptor (beta chain) was documented in a study of PD-L1 blockade in urothelial cancer. Across the whole study: The patients first took atezolizumab around 2014, receiving 1,200 mg intravenously every 3 weeks. Blood underwent analysis 3 weeks (second dose) and 6 weeks after treatment began. A median of about 130,000 T cells was found in the blood samples.

The protocol was immunoSEQ multiplex PCR, while the TCRdb copy is restricted to in-frame clones and leaves out a portion. The table includes 75,000 to 95,000 clones, 90% detected once. General study results and limits: Lower pretreatment blood TCR clonality, under the median, predicted better survival, researchers reported.

Concerning this clone itself: The antigen is unknown.

Sequencing was performed on PBMCs, taken around atezolizumab (anti-PD-L1) treatment. The sequence derives from a man aged 60 to 75 with urothelial cancer.

The chain's CDR3 is CASSLNSQETQYF. The CDR3 coding sequence is TGCGCCAGCAGCTTGAACAGTCAAGAGACCCAGTACTTC. This chain joins TRBV5-1 and TRBJ2-5; D is undetermined. From germline, CDR1 is SGHRS and CDR2 YFSETQ. Trimming pared 1 base from V and 2 bases from J, leaving 6 bases between. The length of the CDR3 is 13 residues.